Shown below are 14 T cell receptor beta chains from a single sample sequenced in a study of T cell responses to AZD1222 COVID-19 vaccine (dated by TCRdb to about 2021). In light of the paper, this sample's time point label describes: about 28 days (+/-7) after the second vaccine dose. Libraries were made using the immunoSEQ multiplex PCR assay. TCRdb limited this immuneACCESS table to in-frame rearrangements with V and J called. A share of clones is missing; checked studies link under half to unresolved V genes, and the rest is unexplained. The table for this sample lists approximately 110,000 clones; roughly 88% of them were counted only once. Clones ranked in the top ten supply 6.5% of the sample. This material consisted of peripheral blood, taken 28 days after the second AZD1222 dose. These receptors originate from an adult who received the AZD1222 COVID-19 vaccine.

The chain combines TRBV5-1 with TRBJ2-7; no clear D. The germline CDR1 and CDR2 sequences are SGHRS and YFSETQ. Trimming left V 4 bases short and J 3 bases short, with 14 bases between. The CDR3 runs to 14 residues. CDR3 DNA sequence: TGCGCCAGCAGCCGACACGACCCACTCTACGAGCAGTACTTC. Translated: CASSRHDPLYEQYF.

The rearrangement links TRBV14 to TRBJ2-7; possibly TRBD2 for D (5 bases). V dropped 5 bases and J dropped 3 bases, with 17 bases sitting between them. In germline, CDR1 is SGHDN, CDR2 FVKESK. CDR3 length equals 15 residues. The CDR3 DNA is TGTGCCAGCAGCTTGTCGACGGGAAGCGTCTACGAGCAGTACTTC. The encoded protein is CASSLSTGSVYEQYF.

The V call is TRBV12-3 or TRBV12-4, the J call TRBJ2-5; D uncertain. The CDR3 loop spans 13 amino acids. With 3 bases removed from V and 5 bases from J, the gap between germline ends came to 10 bases. The CDR3 region is CASSFWLGETQYF. CDR3 DNA: TGTGCCAGCAGTTTTTGGCTGGGGGAGACCCAGTACTTC.

The V gene is TRBV7-3, the J gene TRBJ2-5; 11 positions match TRBD2. V lost 5 bases to trimming and J lost 4 bases; unmatched junction nucleotides: 6. Germline V lookup: CDR1 SGHTA, CDR2 FQGTGA. CDR3 length: 15 residues. The CDR3, as DNA: TGTGCCAGCAGCGCGACTAGCGGGGAGTTAGAGACCCAGTACTTC. As protein: CASSATSGELETQYF. The full variable domain, with the rest looked up from reference TRBV7-3 and TRBJ2-5, is GAGVSQTPSNKVTEKGKYVELRCDPISGHTALYWYRQSLGQGPEFLIYFQGTGAADDSGLPNDRFFAVRPEGSVSTLKIQRTERGDSAVYLCASSATSGELETQYFGPGTRLLVL.

This clone came up a few times. The chain links TRBV12-3 or TRBV12-4 to TRBJ1-1, with 7 bases that match TRBD1. V lost 6 bases and J lost 1; bases outside the gene matches: 2. This CDR3 region has 13 residues. This CDR3 is CASSWTGNTEAFF. The CDR3 region has the DNA TGTGCCAGCAGCTGGACAGGGAACACTGAAGCTTTCTTT.

V and J are TRBV11-2 and TRBJ2-2; D could derive from TRBD1 or TRBD2 (5 bases each). Germline assignment: CDR1 SGHAT and CDR2 FQNNGV. There are 15 residues in the CDR3. The V and J ends lost 7 bases and 0 bases respectively, with 12 bases between them. This chain's CDR3 is CASIGAGANTGELFF. Here the CDR3 DNA reads TGTGCCAGCATTGGGGCCGGGGCGAACACCGGGGAGCTGTTTTTT.

This sequence joins TRBV15 and TRBJ1-2; no firm D call. The CDR3 covers 12 residues. The germline V gene has CDR1 LNHNV and CDR2 YYDKDF (reference sequence). The ends were cut back, 5 bases at V and 2 bases at J, with 6 bases in the middle. The CDR3 reads CATSGGNYGYTF. The CDR3 bases are TGTGCCACCAGCGGCGGGAACTATGGCTACACCTTC.

In this sample, this clone turned up once. The V call is TRBV29-1, the J call TRBJ1-4; tentative D call: TRBD1 (6 bases). Trimming cost V 7 bases and J 7 bases, with 16 bases left between them. The germline V gene encodes CDR1 SQVTM and CDR2 ANQGSEA. The CDR3 extends over 13 amino acids. CDR3 loop: CSALQGGGEKLFF. In nucleotides, the CDR3 is TGCAGCGCCCTTCAGGGAGGGGGTGAAAAACTGTTTTTT.

The chain employs TRBV6-2 or TRBV6-3 and TRBJ2-5; no clear D gene. The CDR3 totals 11 residues. V lost 4 bases to trimming and J lost 7 bases, with 7 bases between them. Germline V CDR1 and CDR2: MNHEY, SVGEGT. The chain's CDR3 is CASSSGGTQYF. Written as DNA, the CDR3 is TGTGCCAGCAGTTCGGGTGGGACCCAGTACTTC.

The chain links TRBV6-2 or TRBV6-3 to TRBJ1-6; 9 bases agree with TRBD1. The CDR3 has 14 amino acids. V was clipped by 5 bases and J by 9 bases; unmatched bases: 5. The germline gives CDR1 MNHEY, CDR2 SVGEGT. CDR3 residues: CASSGDRARSPLHF. CDR3 in DNA: TGTGCCAGCAGTGGGGACAGGGCTCGTTCACCCCTCCACTTT.

This chain links TRBV27 with TRBJ2-5, with D uncertain. Germline V CDR1 and CDR2: MNHEY, SMNVEV (reference sequence). This CDR3 region has 14 residues. The ends were cut back, 5 bases at V and 2 bases at J, with 12 bases in the middle. CDR3 protein: CASSTRGLQETQYF. CDR3 nucleotide sequence: TGTGCCAGCAGTACCCGAGGCCTTCAAGAGACCCAGTACTTC.

The rearrangement joins TRBV2 to TRBJ1-1; weak D call: TRBD1 (5 bases). The CDR3 has 13 residues. V was pared by 6 bases and J by 1 base, with 9 bases between. Germline CDR1 SNHLY, CDR2 FYNNEI. CDR3 loop: CASRKDKNTEAFF. The CDR3 DNA reads as TGTGCCAGCAGAAAGGACAAGAACACTGAAGCTTTCTTT.

V is TRBV7-2 and J is TRBJ1-2, with D unresolved. The CDR3 covers 14 residues. Germline V gene sequence: CDR1 SGHTA, CDR2 FQGNSA. Trimming removed 0 bases at V and 6 bases at J, with 11 bases between. The CDR3 region is CASSLAAGFDGYTF. CDR3 nucleotides: TGTGCCAGCAGCTTAGCGGCGGGGTTTGATGGCTACACCTTC.

The chain uses TRBV11-2 and TRBJ1-3; 7 bases map to TRBD1. Germline CDR1 and CDR2: SGHAT and FQNNGV. V dropped 4 bases and J dropped 2; count of bases not matched to a gene: 5. The CDR3 extends over 15 amino acids. CDR3 protein: CASSYPGGTGNTIYF. CDR3 DNA: TGTGCCAGCAGCTACCCAGGGGGGACTGGAAACACCATATATTTT. Full variable domain (rest looked up from reference TRBV11-2 and TRBJ1-3): EAGVAQSPRYKIIEKRQSVAFWCNPISGHATLYWYQQILGQGPKLLIQFQNNGVVDDSQLPKDRFSAERLKGVDSTLKIQPAKLEDSAVYLCASSYPGGTGNTIYFGEGSWLTVV.